This T cell receptor (beta chain) was identified during a study of blood T cell repertoires in COVID-19. Study overall: Sources were T cells, B-cell-depleted T cells, or PBMCs; the material itself was cDNA or gDNA.

Original methodology: Reference gene primer amplification gave estimated nucleated cell counts. Profiling relied on immunoSEQ multiplex PCR, and the TCRdb table lists in-frame clones only, not all of them. V, J and clone size were drawn from that table, and D and trimming were deduced from the DNA. The sample lists about 670,000 clones, approximately 90% seen once, with about 0.26% in the top ten. CDR1 and CDR2 from the germline V gene are SGHTA and FQGNSA. The CDR3 is 15 residues long. The V end was cut by 5 bases, the J end by 2 bases, with 14 bases between. The table lists this clone with a count of one.

Sequences were obtained from peripheral blood. This receptor was taken from a woman between 18 and 29 years old with acute or convalescent COVID-19. The chain joins TRBV7-2 to TRBJ2-3, with D possibly being TRBD1 (6 bases). CDR3 bases: TGTGCCAGCAGCGCCGGACAGAGAAACACAGATACGCAGTATTTT. Protein product: CASSAGQRNTDTQYF. The full variable domain, completed using reference TRBV7-2 and TRBJ2-3, is GAGVSQSPSNKVTEKGKDVELRCDPISGHTALYWYRQSLGQGLEFLIYFQGNSAPDKSGLPSDRFSAERTGGSVSTLTIQRTQQEDSAVYLCASSAGQRNTDTQYFGPGTRLTVL.